The rows below give T cell receptor beta chains drawn from one sample of a study of beta chain features in type 1 diabetes. Produced via immunoSEQ multiplex PCR; TCRdb's table is partial and in-frame only. The repertoire holds some 350,000 clones, with about 13% as singletons. Sample: naive CD4+ T cells from blood. These receptors all come from a young woman with type 1 diabetes. The CDR3 runs from the conserved cysteine through the conserved F or W. The order of the fields is clone size, V gene, J gene, D gene, CDR3 DNA, CDR3 protein. A D gene is named only where the DNA matches it firmly. Expanded clones are given a class, and other clones once, few, many or no size at all.

>NA|TRBV7-9|TRBJ1-1|NA
TGTGCCAGCAGCCGCGGAGGGGCGGTGAACACTGAAGCTTTCTTT
CASSRGGAVNTEAFF
>NA|TRBV15|TRBJ1-2|NA
TGTGCCACCAGCAGAGGGGCAGGGGACTATGGCTACACCTTC
CATSRGAGDYGYTF
>NA|TRBV2|TRBJ2-1|NA
TGTGCCAGCATGGTCAGTGCCAATGAGCAGTTCTTC
CASMVSANEQFF
>NA|TRBV10-3|TRBJ2-1|NA
TGTGCCATCAGGGAGTCCCCTTCACAGGGCAATGAGCAGTTCTTC
CAIRESPSQGNEQFF
>NA|TRBV7-2|TRBJ2-3|TRBD2
TGTGCCAGCAGCTGGGGACTAGCGGGAGGACCTGATACGCAGTATTTT
CASSWGLAGGPDTQYF
>NA|TRBV2|TRBJ2-3|NA
TGTGCCAGCAGTGAAATGACCCAGGGCGATACGCAGTATTTT
CASSEMTQGDTQYF
>NA|TRBV6-1|TRBJ2-7|TRBD2
TGTGCCAGCAGTTGGACTAGCGGGCACTCCTACGAGCAGTACTTC
CASSWTSGHSYEQYF
>NA|TRBV11-3|TRBJ1-1|NA
TGTGCCAGCAGCATAGACGGTTGGAGTGAAGCTTTCTTT
CASSIDGWSEAFF
>NA|TRBV5-1|TRBJ1-4|TRBD1
TGCGCCAGCAGTACAGGGGGCGCATATGAAAAACTGTTTTTT
CASSTGGAYEKLFF
>NA|TRBV7-9|TRBJ2-5|TRBD2
TGTGCCAGCAGCCCTTACTCGGCGGGAGCGAAAGAGACCCAGTACTTC
CASSPYSAGAKETQYF
>NA|TRBV4-3|TRBJ1-2|TRBD1
TGCGCCAGCAGCCACCAGGGACAGATGAACTATGGCTACACCTTC
CASSHQGQMNYGYTF
>NA|TRBV5-6|TRBJ2-7|TRBD1
TGTGCCAGCAGCTTGGTCGGCTCACAGGGGGACTACGAGCAGTACTTC
CASSLVGSQGDYEQYF
>NA|TRBV6-6|TRBJ1-5|NA
TGTGCCAGCAGTTACTCGTTGGGGCAAGGCAATCAGCCCCAGCATTTT
CASSYSLGQGNQPQHF
>many|TRBV29-1|TRBJ2-1|NA
TGCAGCGTCGAGACACCGAGCTCCTACAATGAGCAGTTCTTC
CSVETPSSYNEQFF
>NA|TRBV5-1|TRBJ2-7|TRBD1
TGCGCCAGCCACACCGACAGGGGGGAGCAGTACTTC
CASHTDRGEQYF
>few|TRBV6-5|TRBJ1-2|NA
TGTGCCAGCAGTTATCCGGGTTCTAACTATGGCTACACCTTC
CASSYPGSNYGYTF
>many|TRBV30|TRBJ2-1|NA
TGTGCCTGGAGTGGTTCAGATGAGCAGTTCTTC
CAWSGSDEQFF
>few|TRBV7-9|TRBJ1-2|NA
TGTGCCAGCAGCGCCGGACAGAACTATGGCTACACCTTC
CASSAGQNYGYTF
>few|TRBV4-3|TRBJ2-3|TRBD2
TGCGCCAGCAGCCAAGAGGAACTAGCGGGAGGGCAAGGAAGAGATACGCAGTATTTT
CASSQEELAGGQGRDTQYF
>NA|TRBV19|TRBJ2-1|NA
TGTGCCAGCCGGACTTCCCATGAGCAGTTCTTC
CASRTSHEQFF
>NA|TRBV28|TRBJ2-7|NA
TGTGCCAGCAGTTCAGGCGGGGCTCGCGCCTACGAGCAGTACTTC
CASSSGGARAYEQYF
>few|TRBV4-3|TRBJ2-2|TRBD2
TGCGCCAGCAGCCAAGGGGCGGGAGGGGGGAACACCGGGGAGCTGTTTTTT
CASSQGAGGGNTGELFF
>NA|TRBV7-2|TRBJ2-2|TRBD1
TGTGCCAGCAGCTTAAGGGGGCAGAGCACCGGGGAGCTGTTTTTT
CASSLRGQSTGELFF
>NA|TRBV7-9|TRBJ2-1|TRBD2
TGTGCCAGCAGCTTTCCCGGGACTAGCGGGAATGAAAATGAGCAGTTCTTC
CASSFPGTSGNENEQFF
>NA|TRBV13|TRBJ2-1|TRBD2
TGTGCCAGCAGCACGCGCCCGAGCGGGAGCCCCTACAATGAGCAGTTCTTC
CASSTRPSGSPYNEQFF
>NA|TRBV15|TRBJ1-4|NA
TGTGCCACCAGCAGAGATCAGCGGGGTTGGGATGAAAAACTGTTTTTT
CATSRDQRGWDEKLFF
>NA|TRBV27|TRBJ2-7|NA
TGTGCCAGCAGTTCCCCGATCAGGGGCACGTACGAGCAGTACTTC
CASSSPIRGTYEQYF
>few|TRBV5-1|TRBJ2-2|NA
TGCGCCAGCAGCTTGGTTGCGGGTTTGGCCGGGGAGCTGTTTTTT
CASSLVAGLAGELFF